The TCR beta chain under discussion was sequenced for a study of OX40 agonist ivuxolimab in advanced cancers. General study findings and limits: The study observed clonal expansion of CD4+ and CD8+ blood T cells by week 6 at 0.1 to 3.0 mg/kg.

This CDR3 has 15 amino acids. Germline V lookup: CDR1 MGHDK, CDR2 SYGVNS. Trimming took 3 bases from V and 1 from J, leaving 7 bases between them. Assay used: immunoSEQ multiplex PCR; TCRdb lists only in-frame clones, some missing. The data contain roughly 72,000 clones, 81% of them singletons. A remark on this clone: Its antigen remains unknown.

The source material was CD4+ or CD8+ T cells sorted from blood, sampled in a trial of the OX40 agonist ivuxolimab. V usage is TRBV25-1 and J usage is TRBJ2-6; the D is unclear. The source of this sequence is an adult with an advanced solid tumor such as melanoma, head and neck, liver or kidney cancer. The CDR3 DNA follows: TGTGCCAGCAGTGACTCTGCTTCTGGGGCCAACGTCCTGACTTTC. Translating it yields CASSDSASGANVLTF.